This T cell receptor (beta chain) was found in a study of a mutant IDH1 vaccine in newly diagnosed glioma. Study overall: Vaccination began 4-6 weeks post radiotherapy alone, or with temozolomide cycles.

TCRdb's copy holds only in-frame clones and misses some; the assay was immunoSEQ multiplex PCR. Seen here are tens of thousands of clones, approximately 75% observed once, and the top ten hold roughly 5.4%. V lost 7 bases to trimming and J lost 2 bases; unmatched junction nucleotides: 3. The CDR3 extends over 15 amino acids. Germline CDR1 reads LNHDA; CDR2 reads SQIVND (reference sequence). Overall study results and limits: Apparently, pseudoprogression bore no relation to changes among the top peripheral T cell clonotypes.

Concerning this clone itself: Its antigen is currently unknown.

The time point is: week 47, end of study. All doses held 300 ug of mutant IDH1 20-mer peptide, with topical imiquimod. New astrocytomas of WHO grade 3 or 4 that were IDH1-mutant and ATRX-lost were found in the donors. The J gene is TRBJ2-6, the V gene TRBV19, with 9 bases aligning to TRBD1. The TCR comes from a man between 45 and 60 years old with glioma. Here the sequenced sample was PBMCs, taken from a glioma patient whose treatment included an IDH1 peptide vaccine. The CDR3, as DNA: TGTGCCAGTACCCGGACAGGGGCTGGGGCCAACGTCCTGACTTTC. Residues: CASTRTGAGANVLTF. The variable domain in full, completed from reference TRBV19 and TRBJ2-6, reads DGGITQSPKYLFRKEGQNVTLSCEQNLNHDAMYWYRQDPGQGLRLIYYSQIVNDFQKGDIAEGYSVSREKKESFPLTVTSAQKNPTAFYLCASTRTGAGANVLTFGAGSRLTVL.